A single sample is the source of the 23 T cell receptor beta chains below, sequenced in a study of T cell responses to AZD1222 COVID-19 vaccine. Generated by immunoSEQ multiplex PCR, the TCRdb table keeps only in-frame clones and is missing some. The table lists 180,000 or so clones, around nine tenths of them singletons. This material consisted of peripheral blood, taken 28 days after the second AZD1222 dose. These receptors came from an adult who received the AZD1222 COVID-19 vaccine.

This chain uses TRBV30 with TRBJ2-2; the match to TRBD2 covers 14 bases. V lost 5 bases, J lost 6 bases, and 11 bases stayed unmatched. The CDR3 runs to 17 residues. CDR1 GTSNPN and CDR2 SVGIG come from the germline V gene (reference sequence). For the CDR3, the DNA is TGTGCCTGGGGTTCGGGACTAGCGGGAGTAGGGGCCGGGGAGCTGTTTTTT. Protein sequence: CAWGSGLAGVGAGELFF.

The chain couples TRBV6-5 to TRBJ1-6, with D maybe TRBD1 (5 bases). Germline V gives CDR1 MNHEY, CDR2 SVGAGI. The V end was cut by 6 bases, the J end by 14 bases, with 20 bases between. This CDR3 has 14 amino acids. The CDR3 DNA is TGTGCCAGCAGAACCGGGACCGATGCCTCGGCCCTCCACTTT. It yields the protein CASRTGTDASALHF.

CDR3 bases: TGTGCCAGCAGCCCCCAGGGGGCTGGGGCCAAAAACATTCAGTACTTC. Translated, it gives CASSPQGAGAKNIQYF. The rearrangement joins TRBV6-2 or TRBV6-3 to TRBJ2-4; TRBD1 matches 8 bases. The V and J ends lost 6 bases and 1 base, in that order; junction bases with no gene match: 8. The CDR3 covers 16 residues. Per germline, CDR1 MNHEY and CDR2 SVGEGT.

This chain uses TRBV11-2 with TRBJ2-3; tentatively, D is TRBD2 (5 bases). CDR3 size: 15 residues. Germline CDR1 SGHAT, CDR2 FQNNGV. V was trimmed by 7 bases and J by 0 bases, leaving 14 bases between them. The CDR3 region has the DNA TGTGCCAGCACCCGGCGGGCGGCAAGCACAGATACGCAGTATTTT. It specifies CASTRRAASTDTQYF.

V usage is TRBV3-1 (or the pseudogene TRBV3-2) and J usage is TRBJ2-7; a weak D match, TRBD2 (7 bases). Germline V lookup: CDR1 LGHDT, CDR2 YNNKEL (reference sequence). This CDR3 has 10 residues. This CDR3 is CPRGGLPQYF. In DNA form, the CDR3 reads TGTCCAAGGGGGGGACTCCCGCAGTACTTC.

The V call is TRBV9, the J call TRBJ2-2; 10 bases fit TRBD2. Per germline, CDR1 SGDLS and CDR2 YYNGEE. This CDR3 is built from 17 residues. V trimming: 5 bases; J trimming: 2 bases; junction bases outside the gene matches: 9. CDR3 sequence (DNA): TGTGCCAGCAGGTCCACTAGCGGGACGCTTAACACCGGGGAGCTGTTTTTT. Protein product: CASRSTSGTLNTGELFF.

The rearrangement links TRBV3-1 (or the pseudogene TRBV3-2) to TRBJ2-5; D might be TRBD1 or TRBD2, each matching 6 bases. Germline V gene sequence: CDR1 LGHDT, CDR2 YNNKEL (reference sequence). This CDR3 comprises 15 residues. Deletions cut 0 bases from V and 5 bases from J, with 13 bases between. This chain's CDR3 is CASSQDSTGRETQYF. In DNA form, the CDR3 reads TGTGCCAGCAGCCAAGATTCCACAGGGAGGGAGACCCAGTACTTC.

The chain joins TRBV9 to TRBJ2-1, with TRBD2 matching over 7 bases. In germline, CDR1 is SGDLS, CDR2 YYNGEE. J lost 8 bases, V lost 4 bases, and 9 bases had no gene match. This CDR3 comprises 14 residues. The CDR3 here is CASSLREGIHEQFF. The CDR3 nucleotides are TGTGCCAGCAGCTTAAGGGAGGGTATCCATGAGCAGTTCTTC. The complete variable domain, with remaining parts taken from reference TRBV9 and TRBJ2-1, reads DSGVTQTPKHLITATGQRVTLRCSPRSGDLSVYWYQQSLDQGLQFLIQYYNGEERAKGNILERFSAQQFPDLHSELNLSSLELGDSALYFCASSLREGIHEQFFGPGTRLTVL.

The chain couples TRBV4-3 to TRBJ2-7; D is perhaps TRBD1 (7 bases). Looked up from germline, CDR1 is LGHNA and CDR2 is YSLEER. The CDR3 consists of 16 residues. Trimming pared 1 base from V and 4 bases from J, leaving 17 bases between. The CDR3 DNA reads TGCGCCAGCAGCCAAGGGAGAGGAGGGGGCGTGTACGAGCAGTACTTC. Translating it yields CASSQGRGGGVYEQYF.

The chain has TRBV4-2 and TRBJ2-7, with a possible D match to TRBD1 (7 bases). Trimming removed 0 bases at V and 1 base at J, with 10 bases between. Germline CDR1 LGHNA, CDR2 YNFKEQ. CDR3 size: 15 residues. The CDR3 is CASSQDRGESYEQYF. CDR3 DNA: TGTGCCAGCAGCCAAGACAGGGGGGAATCCTACGAGCAGTACTTC.

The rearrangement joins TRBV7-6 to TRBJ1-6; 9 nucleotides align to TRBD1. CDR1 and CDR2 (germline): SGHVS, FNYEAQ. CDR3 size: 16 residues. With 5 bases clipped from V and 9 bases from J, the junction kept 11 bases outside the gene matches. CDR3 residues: CASSVEPGQGSSPLHF. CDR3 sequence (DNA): TGTGCCAGCAGCGTAGAGCCGGGACAGGGCTCTTCACCCCTCCACTTT.

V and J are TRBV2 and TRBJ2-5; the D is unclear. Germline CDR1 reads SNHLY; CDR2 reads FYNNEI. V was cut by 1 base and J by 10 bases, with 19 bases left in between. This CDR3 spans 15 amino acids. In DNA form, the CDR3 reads TGTGCCAGCAGTGAAGGGTTAAGGCCTCTGATGAACCAGTACTTC. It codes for CASSEGLRPLMNQYF.

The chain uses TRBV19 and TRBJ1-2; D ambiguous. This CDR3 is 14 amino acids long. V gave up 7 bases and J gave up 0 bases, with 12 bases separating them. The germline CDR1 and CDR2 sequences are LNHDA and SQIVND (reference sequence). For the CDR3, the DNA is TGTGCCAGTACCTCGACGGGAGCTAACTATGGCTACACCTTC. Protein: CASTSTGANYGYTF.

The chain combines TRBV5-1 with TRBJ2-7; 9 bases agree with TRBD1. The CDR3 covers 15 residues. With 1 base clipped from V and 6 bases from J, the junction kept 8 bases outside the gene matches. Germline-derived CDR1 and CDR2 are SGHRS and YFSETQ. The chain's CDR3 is CASSLLGQGVGEQYF. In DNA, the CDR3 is TGCGCCAGCAGCTTGTTGGGACAGGGCGTGGGCGAGCAGTACTTC.

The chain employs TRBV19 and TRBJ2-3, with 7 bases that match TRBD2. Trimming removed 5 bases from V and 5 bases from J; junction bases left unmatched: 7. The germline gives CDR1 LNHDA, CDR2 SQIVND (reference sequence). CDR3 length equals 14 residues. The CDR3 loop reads CASSPRGEGDTQYF. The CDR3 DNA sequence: TGTGCCAGTAGTCCCCGGGGGGAGGGAGATACGCAGTATTTT.

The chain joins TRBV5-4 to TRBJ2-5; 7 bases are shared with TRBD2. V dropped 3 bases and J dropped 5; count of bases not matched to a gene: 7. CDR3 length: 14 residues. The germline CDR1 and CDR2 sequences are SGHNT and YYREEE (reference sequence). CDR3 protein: CASSSNRGGETQYF. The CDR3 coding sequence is TGTGCCAGCAGCTCAAATAGGGGAGGGGAGACCCAGTACTTC.

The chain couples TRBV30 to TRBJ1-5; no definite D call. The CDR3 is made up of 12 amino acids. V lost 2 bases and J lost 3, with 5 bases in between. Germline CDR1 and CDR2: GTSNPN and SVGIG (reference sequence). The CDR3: CAWSSANQPQHF. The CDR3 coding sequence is TGTGCCTGGAGTAGTGCCAATCAGCCCCAGCATTTT.

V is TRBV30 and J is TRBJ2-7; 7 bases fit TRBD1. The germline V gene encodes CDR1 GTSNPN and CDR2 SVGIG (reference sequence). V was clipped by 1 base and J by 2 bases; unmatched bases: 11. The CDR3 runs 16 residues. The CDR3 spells CAWSGSTGASPYEQYF. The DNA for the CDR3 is TGTGCCTGGAGTGGATCAACAGGGGCGTCCCCCTACGAGCAGTACTTC.

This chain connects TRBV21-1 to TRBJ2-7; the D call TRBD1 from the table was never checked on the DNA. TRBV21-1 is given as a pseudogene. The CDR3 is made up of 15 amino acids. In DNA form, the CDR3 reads TGTGCCAGCACCTGGGACAGGGATCAACCCTACGAGCAGTACTTC. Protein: CASTWDRDQPYEQYF.

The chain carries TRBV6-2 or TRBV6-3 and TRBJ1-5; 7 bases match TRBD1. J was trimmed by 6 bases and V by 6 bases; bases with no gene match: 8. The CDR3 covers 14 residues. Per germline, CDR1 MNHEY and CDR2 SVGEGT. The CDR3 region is CASSPDRVGQPQHF. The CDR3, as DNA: TGTGCCAGCAGCCCCGACAGGGTCGGTCAGCCCCAGCATTTT.

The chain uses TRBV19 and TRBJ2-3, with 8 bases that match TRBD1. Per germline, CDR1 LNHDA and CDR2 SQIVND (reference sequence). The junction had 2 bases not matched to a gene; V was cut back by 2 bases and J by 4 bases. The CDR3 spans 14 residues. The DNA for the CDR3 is TGTGCCAGTAGTATAAAACAGGGGGCAGATACGCAGTATTTT. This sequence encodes CASSIKQGADTQYF. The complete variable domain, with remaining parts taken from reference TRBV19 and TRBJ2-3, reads DGGITQSPKYLFRKEGQNVTLSCEQNLNHDAMYWYRQDPGQGLRLIYYSQIVNDFQKGDIAEGYSVSREKKESFPLTVTSAQKNPTAFYLCASSIKQGADTQYFGPGTRLTVL.

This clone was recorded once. CDR3 bases: TGTGCCAGCAGAACGACAGGGATGGAGCAGTACTTC. Amino acids: CASRTTGMEQYF. V is TRBV12-3 or TRBV12-4 and J is TRBJ2-7; 7 bases line up with TRBD1. The CDR3 is made up of 12 amino acids. With V trimmed by 6 bases and J by 7 bases, 6 bases remained unmatched.

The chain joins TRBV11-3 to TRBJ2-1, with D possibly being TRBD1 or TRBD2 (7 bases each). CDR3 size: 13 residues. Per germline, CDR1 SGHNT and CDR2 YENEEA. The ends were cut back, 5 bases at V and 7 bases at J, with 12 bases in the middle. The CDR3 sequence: CASSRQGGNEQFF. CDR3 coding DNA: TGTGCCAGCAGCAGACAGGGAGGGAATGAGCAGTTCTTC. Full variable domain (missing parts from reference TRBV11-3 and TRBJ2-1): EAGVVQSPRYKIIEKKQPVAFWCNPISGHNTLYWYLQNLGQGPELLIRYENEEAVDDSQLPKDRFSAERLKGVDSTLKIQPAELGDSAVYLCASSRQGGNEQFFGPGTRLTVL.